Sequencing of this TCR beta chain was carried out in a study of cytomegalovirus exposure and HLA in healthy donors. The V and J ends lost 3 bases and 2 bases respectively, with 3 bases between them. Germline lookup yields CDR1 SGHVS and CDR2 FQNEAQ. The CDR3 spans 12 residues. Study observations and caveats: Reported results showed that the classifier diagnosed cytomegalovirus status with high specificity and sensitivity.

All donors participated as healthy donors of bone marrow. 60 Vbeta and 13 Jbeta primers were used in PCR. Clones were read by immunoSEQ multiplex PCR, and TCRdb kept only the in-frame ones, dropping some. The top ten clones hold 3.8% of a sample with 200,000 to 250,000 clones, around 73% of them seen once. This clone has only one observation. The antigen is not known. This clonotype was sampled from a male donor in good health and CMV-seronegative. The sequenced material came from PBMCs. V gene TRBV7-8 combines with J gene TRBJ2-3; no clear D. CDR3 sequence: CASSFYTDTQYF. The DNA of the CDR3 is TGTGCCAGCAGCTTCTACACAGATACGCAGTATTTT.